The T cell receptor beta chain described here comes from a study of T cell changes during pregnancy in multiple sclerosis. Profiling relied on immunoSEQ multiplex PCR, and the TCRdb table lists in-frame clones only, not all of them. Of 25,000 to 35,000 clones listed, around 90% were seen once; the top ten hold about 0.41%. The ends were cut back, 3 bases at V and 5 bases at J, with 11 bases in the middle. Per germline, CDR1 SNHLY and CDR2 FYNNEI. CDR3 size: 13 residues. The TCR comes from a female donor in good health, enrolled as a control in a pregnancy study. The chain employs TRBV2 and TRBJ2-7, with TRBD1 as a possible D gene (6 bases). The material was CD4+ T cells from peripheral blood mononuclear cells, obtained in the second trimester of pregnancy. CDR3 sequence: CASSEQGLNEQYF. In nucleotides, the CDR3 is TGTGCCAGCAGTGAGCAGGGGCTGAACGAGCAGTACTTC.